These 32 T cell receptor beta chains share one sample of origin, sequenced in a study of graft-versus-host responses after intestinal transplantation. Responders that carried the CFSE label, roughly 200,000 of them, were plated with roughly 200,000 irradiated, violet-dye-labeled stimulator cells. The repertoire was sequenced with immunoSEQ multiplex PCR; TCRdb's copy has only in-frame clones and lacks some. The data hold about 15,000 clones, with more than 25% observed a single time. Here the sequenced sample was alloreactive CD8+ T cells from a mixed lymphocyte reaction culture, taken before intestinal transplant. The subset denotes: CFSE-low proliferating T cells sorted from roughly six-day pre-transplant mixed lymphocyte reaction (GvH or HvG direction). The receptors shown here come from a human patient who received an intestinal transplant.

In this sample, this clone turned up a few times. The rearrangement joins TRBV7-9 to TRBJ2-3, with TRBD2 matching over 11 bases. Germline V gene lookup returns CDR1 SEHNR and CDR2 FQNEAQ (reference sequence). The CDR3 is made up of 16 amino acids. J was trimmed by 4 bases and V by 5 bases; bases with no gene match: 8. CDR3 region: CASSPLAGGLADTQYF. CDR3 bases: TGTGCCAGCAGCCCCTTAGCGGGGGGGCTGGCAGATACGCAGTATTTT.

The chain combines TRBV27 with TRBJ2-1, with D maybe TRBD1 (6 bases). The CDR3 covers 12 residues. V lost 8 bases and J lost 4, with 9 bases in between. Germline-derived CDR1 and CDR2 are MNHEY and SMNVEV (reference sequence). CDR3 sequence reads: CASATGYNEQFF. CDR3 sequence (DNA): TGTGCCAGCGCAACAGGGTACAATGAGCAGTTCTTC.

This clone has more than one count but fewer than ten. V is TRBV7-9 and J is TRBJ2-1, with TRBD2 identical over 14 bases. J gave up 2 bases and V 6 bases, and 9 bases lay outside the gene matches. This CDR3 comprises 18 residues. The germline gives CDR1 SEHNR, CDR2 FQNEAQ (reference sequence). The DNA of the CDR3 is TGTGCCAGCAGTTACTCGACTAGCGGGGGGGGAACCTACAATGAGCAGTTCTTC. This translates into CASSYSTSGGGTYNEQFF.

This clone appeared a few times. The V call is TRBV7-8, the J call TRBJ1-5; 7 nucleotides line up with TRBD1. The CDR3 extends over 14 amino acids. Germline loops: CDR1 SGHVS, CDR2 FQNEAQ. The V gene end was trimmed by 5 bases and the J gene end by 5 bases; junction bases not matched to a gene: 6. CDR3 DNA: TGTGCCAGCAGCCAGACAGGGTCCGATCAGCCCCAGCATTTT. This gives the protein CASSQTGSDQPQHF.

This clone occurred a few times. The V and J genes are TRBV27 and TRBJ2-1; the match to TRBD2 covers 7 bases. Germline V lookup: CDR1 MNHEY, CDR2 SMNVEV (reference sequence). V shed 5 bases, J shed 10 bases, and the junction held 2 bases outside the gene matches. CDR3 size: 11 residues. CDR3 protein: CASSRGLEQFF. CDR3 nucleotide sequence: TGTGCCAGCAGTCGGGGACTAGAGCAGTTCTTC.

The chain links TRBV7-9 to TRBJ2-5; possible D gene TRBD2, 5 bases. The V gene lost 0 bases and the J gene lost 5 bases, with 13 bases spanning the gap. The germline V gene encodes CDR1 SEHNR and CDR2 FQNEAQ (reference sequence). The CDR3 sequence is 15 residues long. The CDR3 sequence: CASSLASAGGETQYF. The DNA of the CDR3 is TGTGCCAGCAGCTTAGCTTCCGCAGGAGGCGAGACCCAGTACTTC.

CDR3: CAWSVAGQGLEQYF. The CDR3 bases are TGTGCCTGGAGTGTAGCGGGACAGGGGCTCGAGCAGTACTTC. This sequence joins TRBV30 and TRBJ2-7; 10 bases line up with TRBD1. The CDR3 has 14 amino acids. Germline V CDR1 and CDR2: GTSNPN, SVGIG (reference sequence). The trim removed 0 bases at V and 6 bases at J, leaving 5 bases unmatched. The complete variable domain, with remaining parts taken from reference TRBV30 and TRBJ2-7, reads SQTIHQWPATLVQPVGSPLSLECTVEGTSNPNLYWYRQAAGRGLQLLFYSVGIGQISSEVPQNLSASRPQDRQFILSSKKLLLSDSGFYLCAWSVAGQGLEQYFGPGTRLTVT.

The CDR3 reads CASSQGYRGGNQPQHF. For the CDR3, the DNA is TGCGCCAGCAGCCAAGGGTACAGGGGTGGCAATCAGCCCCAGCATTTT. The V and J genes are TRBV4-3 and TRBJ1-5, with 7 positions matching TRBD1. Trimming took 1 base from V and 2 from J; bases not matched to a gene: 5. The CDR3 length is 16 residues. Per the germline V gene, CDR1 is LGHNA and CDR2 is YSLEER.

In this sample, this clone turned up a few times. The chain couples TRBV10-3 to TRBJ2-2; 10 nucleotides agree with TRBD1. J was trimmed by 6 bases and V by 2 bases; bases with no gene match: 3. CDR1 and CDR2 from the germline V gene are ENHRY and SYGVKD. This CDR3 has 15 amino acids. The CDR3 region is CAISEPDRGPGELFF. The CDR3 coding sequence is TGTGCCATCAGTGAGCCTGACAGGGGGCCCGGGGAGCTGTTTTTT.

This clone was found once. The rearrangement joins TRBV4-3 to TRBJ1-2, with TRBD1 as a possible D gene (5 bases). The CDR3 loop spans 15 amino acids. Trimming removed 0 bases from V and 4 bases from J, with 12 bases in between. Germline V gene data show CDR1 as LGHNA and CDR2 as YSLEER. This CDR3 is CASSQDDQGTYGYTF. The CDR3 DNA follows: TGCGCCAGCAGCCAAGATGACCAGGGAACCTATGGCTACACCTTC.

This sequence joins TRBV4-3 and TRBJ1-3; 7 bases map to TRBD1. This CDR3 spans 16 amino acids. Germline CDR1 LGHNA, CDR2 YSLEER. J was trimmed by 4 bases and V by 0 bases; bases with no gene match: 6. This chain's CDR3 is CASSQDSTGRGNTIYF. Written as DNA, the CDR3 is TGCGCCAGCAGCCAAGATTCGACAGGGCGGGGAAACACCATATATTTT.

By sample share, this clone is medium-sized (0.01 to 0.1%). The rearrangement uses TRBV7-8 and TRBJ2-7; 7 bases match TRBD1. Looked up from germline, CDR1 is SGHVS and CDR2 is FQNEAQ. This CDR3 is 13 amino acids long. V lost 1 base to trimming and J lost 3 bases; unmatched junction nucleotides: 0. CDR3: CASSLDRGYEQYF. CDR3 in DNA: TGTGCCAGCAGCTTAGACAGGGGCTACGAGCAGTACTTC.

In this sample, this clone turned up a few times. The CDR3 region has the DNA TGCAGCGGGCTAGGGACACCAACCTACGAGCAGTACTTC. This translates into CSGLGTPTYEQYF. V usage is TRBV29-1 and J usage is TRBJ2-7, with TRBD1 as a possible D gene (6 bases). Trimming pared 7 bases from V and 2 bases from J, leaving 15 bases between. CDR3 length: 13 residues. Per germline, CDR1 SQVTM and CDR2 ANQGSEA.

The V call is TRBV7-2, the J call TRBJ2-2; 8 nucleotides align to TRBD2. The V gene's germline CDR1 is SGHTA and CDR2 FQGNSA. The J segment lost 5 bases and the V segment lost 3 bases, leaving 5 bases of the junction unmatched. CDR3 length equals 15 residues. This chain's CDR3 is CASSFLGGGTGELFF. CDR3 nucleotide sequence: TGTGCCAGCAGCTTCCTCGGGGGGGGGACCGGGGAGCTGTTTTTT. The variable domain in full, completed from reference TRBV7-2 and TRBJ2-2, reads GAGVSQSPSNKVTEKGKDVELRCDPISGHTALYWYRQSLGQGLEFLIYFQGNSAPDKSGLPSDRFSAERTGGSVSTLTIQRTQQEDSAVYLCASSFLGGGTGELFFGEGSRLTVL.

The rearrangement joins TRBV6-5 to TRBJ2-1; D is unclear. The CDR3 has 14 amino acids. Germline V CDR1 and CDR2: MNHEY, SVGAGI. V was cut by 3 bases and J by 2 bases, with 8 bases left in between. The CDR3 region has the DNA TGTGCCAGCAGTTATAGCCTTCCCTACAATGAGCAGTTCTTC. The encoded protein is CASSYSLPYNEQFF.

The J gene is TRBJ1-2, the V gene TRBV4-3; maybe TRBD1 (6 bases). This CDR3 region has 15 residues. Trimming removed 1 base at V and 2 bases at J, with 11 bases between. The germline V gene encodes CDR1 LGHNA and CDR2 YSLEER. The CDR3 DNA reads TGCGCCAGCAGCCAAGGTTCAGGGACAAACTATGGCTACACCTTC. Its translation is CASSQGSGTNYGYTF.

The chain has TRBV15 and TRBJ2-2; TRBD1 is a possible D gene (6 bases). The V and J ends lost 0 bases and 3 bases respectively, with 20 bases between them. The CDR3 consists of 19 residues. Looked up from germline, CDR1 is LNHNV and CDR2 is YYDKDF (reference sequence). CDR3 DNA: TGTGCCACCAGCAGAGATCGTCTGGACGGGACACCGTACACCGGGGAGCTGTTTTTT. It yields the protein CATSRDRLDGTPYTGELFF.

The rearrangement links TRBV7-9 to TRBJ2-7; TRBD1 matches at 11 bases. Looked up from germline, CDR1 is SEHNR and CDR2 is FQNEAQ (reference sequence). The V gene end was trimmed by 6 bases and the J gene end by 5 bases; junction bases not matched to a gene: 6. The length of the CDR3 is 14 residues. The CDR3 sequence: CASRSGTGGNEQYF. CDR3 coding DNA: TGTGCCAGCAGGTCCGGGACAGGGGGTAACGAGCAGTACTTC.

This clone has just a few counts. This chain connects TRBV27 to TRBJ2-1; 8 bases fit TRBD2. This CDR3 has 15 amino acids. CDR1 and CDR2 (germline): MNHEY, SMNVEV (reference sequence). V dropped 7 bases and J dropped 1; count of bases not matched to a gene: 6. The CDR3 region is CASTKGLGSYNEQFF. CDR3 nucleotide sequence: TGTGCCAGCACCAAGGGACTAGGATCCTACAATGAGCAGTTCTTC.

The chain is built from TRBV27 and TRBJ1-5; 12 nucleotides agree with TRBD1. Germline V gene lookup returns CDR1 MNHEY and CDR2 SMNVEV (reference sequence). V gave up 6 bases and J gave up 7 bases; unmatched junction bases: 7. The CDR3 consists of 15 residues. In DNA form, the CDR3 reads TGTGCCAGCAGCTCCGGGACAGGGGGCCAACAGCCCCAGCATTTT. It codes for CASSSGTGGQQPQHF.

In its sample, this clone was seen a few times. The chain carries TRBV10-3 and TRBJ2-3, with 10 bases identical to TRBD2. This CDR3 has 15 amino acids. Germline trimming cut 2 bases from V and 9 bases from J; bases unmatched to any gene: 8. Germline lookup yields CDR1 ENHRY and CDR2 SYGVKD. CDR3 sequence: CAISEGGLASMTQYF. The CDR3 DNA reads as TGTGCCATCAGTGAGGGGGGACTAGCGTCGATGACGCAGTATTTT.

This chain joins TRBV7-9 and TRBJ1-2, with D uncertain. The length of the CDR3 is 15 residues. V lost 0 bases and J lost 3, with 11 bases in between. In germline, CDR1 is SEHNR, CDR2 FQNEAQ (reference sequence). CDR3 nucleotides: TGTGCCAGCAGCTTAGCGCTCGGAGTGGACTATGGCTACACCTTC. Its translation is CASSLALGVDYGYTF.

There are a few counts of this clone. This rearrangement joins TRBV7-9 to TRBJ2-1; weak D call: TRBD2 (7 bases). Trimming removed 5 bases from V and 6 bases from J, with 20 bases in between. Germline V gives CDR1 SEHNR, CDR2 FQNEAQ (reference sequence). The CDR3 spans 16 residues. The CDR3 DNA reads TGTGCCAGCAGCCCCCAAGGGGGGGCGTGGGGCAATGAGCAGTTCTTC. Translating gives CASSPQGGAWGNEQFF.

The chain joins TRBV5-1 to TRBJ1-1, with a possible D match to TRBD1 (5 bases). The CDR3 runs to 14 residues. Germline assignment: CDR1 SGHRS and CDR2 YFSETQ. V was pared by 2 bases and J by 4 bases, with 12 bases between. The DNA for the CDR3 is TGCGCCAGCAGCTTATACCAGGGTGGCACTGAAGCTTTCTTT. As protein: CASSLYQGGTEAFF.

This chain connects TRBV29-1 to TRBJ2-7, with a tentative D call TRBD2 (7 bases). V lost 6 bases and J lost 2, with 14 bases in between. This CDR3 region has 13 residues. Germline CDR1 SQVTM, CDR2 ANQGSEA. The CDR3: CSVEGGAPYEQYF. The DNA for the CDR3 is TGCAGCGTGGAGGGGGGGGCCCCCTACGAGCAGTACTTC.

This rearrangement joins TRBV19 to TRBJ1-2; the match to TRBD1 covers 8 bases. Trimming took 6 bases from V and 2 from J; bases not matched to a gene: 8. This CDR3 is built from 15 residues. From germline, CDR1 is LNHDA and CDR2 SQIVND (reference sequence). CDR3: CASRRGQGTNYGYTF. The CDR3 region has the DNA TGTGCCAGTAGACGTGGACAGGGAACAAACTATGGCTACACCTTC.

V is TRBV27 and J is TRBJ2-4; 10 bases are a match to TRBD1. The length of the CDR3 is 16 residues. The germline CDR1 and CDR2 sequences are MNHEY and SMNVEV (reference sequence). V was pared by 6 bases and J by 1 base, with 6 bases of the junction left unmatched. CDR3 in DNA: TGTGCCAGCAGACCAGGACAGGGGGATGCCAAAAACATTCAGTACTTC. Amino acid sequence: CASRPGQGDAKNIQYF.

In its sample, this clone was seen a few times. V gene TRBV14 combines with J gene TRBJ1-4; TRBD1 matches 9 bases. The CDR3 is made up of 15 amino acids. V was pared by 5 bases and J by 12 bases, with 13 bases of the junction left unmatched. CDR1 and CDR2 from the germline V gene are SGHDN and FVKESK. The CDR3 loop is CASSLPSLGQGQLFF. DNA for the CDR3: TGTGCCAGCAGCTTACCAAGTTTGGGACAGGGCCAACTGTTTTTT.

The CDR3 is CASSVVQGPGELFF. The CDR3 DNA sequence: TGTGCCAGCAGCGTAGTACAGGGGCCCGGGGAGCTGTTTTTT. The chain carries TRBV9 and TRBJ2-2, with 7 positions matching TRBD1. Trimming removed 0 bases from V and 6 bases from J; junction bases left unmatched: 2. Germline CDR1 reads SGDLS; CDR2 reads YYNGEE. This CDR3 has 14 residues. Together with reference TRBV9 and TRBJ2-2, the CDR3 gives the full variable domain: DSGVTQTPKHLITATGQRVTLRCSPRSGDLSVYWYQQSLDQGLQFLIQYYNGEERAKGNILERFSAQQFPDLHSELNLSSLELGDSALYFCASSVVQGPGELFFGEGSRLTVL.

The rearrangement links TRBV2 to TRBJ1-2, with D possibly matching TRBD1 (5 bases). Trimming removed 3 bases at V and 6 bases at J, with 11 bases between. The germline gives CDR1 SNHLY, CDR2 FYNNEI. This CDR3 spans 13 amino acids. The CDR3 DNA reads as TGTGCCAGCAGTGACCTAGGGGTGGATGGCTACACCTTC. It is translated as CASSDLGVDGYTF.

Only one count was recorded for this clone. The CDR3 here is CASSPVSGGGTDTQYF. The CDR3 bases are TGTGCCAGCAGCCCTGTTAGCGGGGGAGGCACAGATACGCAGTATTTT. The chain uses TRBV9 and TRBJ2-3; 9 bases fit TRBD2. V was clipped by 4 bases and J by 1 base; unmatched bases: 7. Germline assignment: CDR1 SGDLS and CDR2 YYNGEE. This CDR3 has 16 amino acids.

This rearrangement joins TRBV4-1 to TRBJ1-2, with 7 positions matching TRBD1. Trimming took 3 bases from V and 7 from J; bases not matched to a gene: 8. The CDR3 is 14 residues long. Germline-derived CDR1 and CDR2 are MGHRA and YSYEKL. Here the CDR3 reads CASSQQTGFGGYTF. In nucleotides, the CDR3 is TGCGCCAGCAGCCAGCAGACAGGGTTCGGTGGCTACACCTTC.